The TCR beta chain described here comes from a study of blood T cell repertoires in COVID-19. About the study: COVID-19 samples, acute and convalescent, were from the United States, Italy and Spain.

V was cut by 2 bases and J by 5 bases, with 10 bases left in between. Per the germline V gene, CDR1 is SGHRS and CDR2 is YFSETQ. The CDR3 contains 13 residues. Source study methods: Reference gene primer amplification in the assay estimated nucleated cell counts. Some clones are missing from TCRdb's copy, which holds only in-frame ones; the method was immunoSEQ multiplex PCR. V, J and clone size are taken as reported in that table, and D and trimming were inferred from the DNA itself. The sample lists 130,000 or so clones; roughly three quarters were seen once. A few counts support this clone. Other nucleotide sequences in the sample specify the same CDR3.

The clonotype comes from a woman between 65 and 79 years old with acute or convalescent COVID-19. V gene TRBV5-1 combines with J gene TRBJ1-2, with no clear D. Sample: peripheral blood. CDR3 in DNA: TGCGCCAGCAGCTTAGATTCGGGTTATGGCTACACCTTC. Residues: CASSLDSGYGYTF.